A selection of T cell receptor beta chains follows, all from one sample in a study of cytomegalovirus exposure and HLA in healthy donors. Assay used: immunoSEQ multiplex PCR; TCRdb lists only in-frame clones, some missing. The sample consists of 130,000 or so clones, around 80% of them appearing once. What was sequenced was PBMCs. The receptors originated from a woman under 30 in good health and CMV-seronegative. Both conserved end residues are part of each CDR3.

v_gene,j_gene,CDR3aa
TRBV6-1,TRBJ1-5,CASSEDRGLQPQHF
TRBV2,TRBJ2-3,CASSESRETDTQYF
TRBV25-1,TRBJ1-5,CASSGAANQPQHF
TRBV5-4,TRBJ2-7,CASSHMDRSEQYF
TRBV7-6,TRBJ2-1,CASSLALVGQGYNEQFF
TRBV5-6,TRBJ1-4,CASSFREPNEKLFF
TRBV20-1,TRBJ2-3,CSANGIQQYF
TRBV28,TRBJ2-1,CASSLFGQGSYNEQFF
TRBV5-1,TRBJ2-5,CASSIGLAGETQYF
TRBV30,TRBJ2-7,CAWSDGGGFYEQYF
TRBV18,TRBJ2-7,CASSGSGTYTYEQYF